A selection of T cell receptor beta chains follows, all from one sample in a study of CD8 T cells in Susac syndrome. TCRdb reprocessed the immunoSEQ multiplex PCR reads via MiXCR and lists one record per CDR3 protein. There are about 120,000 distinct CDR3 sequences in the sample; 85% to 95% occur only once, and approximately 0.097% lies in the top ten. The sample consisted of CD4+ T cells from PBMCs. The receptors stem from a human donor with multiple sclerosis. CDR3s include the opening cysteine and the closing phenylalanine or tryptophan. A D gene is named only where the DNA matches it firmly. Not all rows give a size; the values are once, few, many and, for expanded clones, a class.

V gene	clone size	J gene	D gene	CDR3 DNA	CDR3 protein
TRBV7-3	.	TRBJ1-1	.	TGTGCCAGCAGCTTAACGGGTTTAGGGACAACTGAAGCTTTCTTT	CASSLTGLGTTEAFF
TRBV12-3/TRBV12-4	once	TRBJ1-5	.	TGTGCCAGCAGGAGCTCAGGGAGAGATCAGCCCCAGCATTTT	CASRSSGRDQPQHF
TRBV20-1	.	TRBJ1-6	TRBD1	TGCAGTGCTAGAGGGGGACAGGGAGCTAATTCACCCCTCCACTTT	CSARGGQGANSPLHF
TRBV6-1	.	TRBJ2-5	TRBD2	TGTGCCAGCAGTGAAGTAGCGGGGGGGCAGGAGACCCAGTACTTC	CASSEVAGGQETQYF
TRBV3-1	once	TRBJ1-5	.	TGTGCCAGCAGCCAAGATGCAGGAAATCAGCCCCAGCATTTT	CASSQDAGNQPQHF
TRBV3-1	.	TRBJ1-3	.	TGTGCCAGCAGCCAACGTGGGGACTACTCTGGAAACACCATATATTTT	CASSQRGDYSGNTIYF
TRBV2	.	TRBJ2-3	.	TGTGCCAGCCACCCAGGCACAGATACGCAGTATTTT	CASHPGTDTQYF
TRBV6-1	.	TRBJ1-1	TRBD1	TGTGCCAGCAGTGCGGGACAGACCATGAACACTGAAGCTTTCTTT	CASSAGQTMNTEAFF
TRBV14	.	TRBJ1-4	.	TGTGCCAGCAGCCGGGGGACTGAGGAAAAACTGTTTTTT	CASSRGTEEKLFF
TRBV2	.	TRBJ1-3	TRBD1	TGTGCCAGCAGTGTTCGGACAGGGCAAGGAAACACCATATATTTT	CASSVRTGQGNTIYF
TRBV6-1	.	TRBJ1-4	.	TGTGCCAGCAGTCGGGACAACGGACTGTTTTTT	CASSRDNGLFF
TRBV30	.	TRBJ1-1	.	TGTGCCTGGACCGGACAGTCTCAGACTGAAGCTTTCTTT	CAWTGQSQTEAFF
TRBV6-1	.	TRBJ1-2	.	TGTGCCAGCAGTGACGGGGGAGGCTATTATGGCTACACCTTC	CASSDGGGYYGYTF
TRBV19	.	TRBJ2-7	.	TGTGCCAGTAGTCAAACGGGACTCTCGAGCTCCTACGAGCAGTACTTC	CASSQTGLSSSYEQYF
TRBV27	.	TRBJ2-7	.	TGTGCCAGCCGAAGGGGAGCGAACACCTACGAGCAGTACTTC	CASRRGANTYEQYF
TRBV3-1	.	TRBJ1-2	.	TGTGCCAGCAGCGCAACTGACAGCTTTGGGTATGGCTACACCTTC	CASSATDSFGYGYTF
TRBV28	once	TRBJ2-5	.	TGTGCCAGCACTCTGGGCGACAAACAAGAGACCCAGTACTTC	CASTLGDKQETQYF
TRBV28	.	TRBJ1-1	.	TGTGCCAGCAGTTTATACGGCGCCCGGGGTGAAGCTTTCTTT	CASSLYGARGEAFF
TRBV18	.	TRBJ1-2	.	TGTGCCAGCTCACCGTCAGGGGATAATACGGCCCTCTATGGCTACACCTTC	CASSPSGDNTALYGYTF
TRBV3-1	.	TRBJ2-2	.	TGTGCCAGCAGCCCATCCGTCTCCGGGGAGCTGTTTTTT	CASSPSVSGELFF
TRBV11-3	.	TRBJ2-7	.	TGTGCCAGCAGCGCCGTACAGGGCCCGTACGAGCAGTACTTC	CASSAVQGPYEQYF
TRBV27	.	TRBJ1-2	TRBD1	TGTGCCAGCACCTCTTTGGGACAGGGGTCCACTAACTATGGCTACACCTTC	CASTSLGQGSTNYGYTF
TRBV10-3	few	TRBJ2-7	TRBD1	TGTGCCATCAGTGAACCAACAGGGACAGGGGACGAGCAGTACTTC	CAISEPTGTGDEQYF
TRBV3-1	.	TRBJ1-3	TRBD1	TGTGCCAGCAGCCCGGGACAGGGGGGAAACACCATATATTTT	CASSPGQGGNTIYF
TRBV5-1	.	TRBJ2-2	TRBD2	TGCGCCAGCAGCTTGGCTAGCGGGGGGAACACCGGGGAGCTGTTTTTT	CASSLASGGNTGELFF
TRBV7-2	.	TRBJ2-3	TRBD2	TGTGCCAGCAGTATAGCGGGGGCCCTCACAGATACGCAGTATTTT	CASSIAGALTDTQYF
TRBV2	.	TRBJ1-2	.	TGTGCCAGCAGTGTAAGGACAGCTAACTATGGCTACACCTTC	CASSVRTANYGYTF
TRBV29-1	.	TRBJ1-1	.	TGCAGCGTCGTCACCGGGGCTGAAGCTTTCTTT	CSVVTGAEAFF
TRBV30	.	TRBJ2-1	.	TGTGCCTGGAGTGGGGGGGCCGGTGAGCAGTTCTTC	CAWSGGAGEQFF
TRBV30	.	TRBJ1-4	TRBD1	TGTGCCTGGAGTGTCATCGGACAGGGGGGTGAAAAACTGTTTTTT	CAWSVIGQGGEKLFF
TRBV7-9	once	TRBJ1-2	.	TGTGCCAGCAGCTTAGCGCGCAGGGGTGGCTATGGCTACACCTTC	CASSLARRGGYGYTF
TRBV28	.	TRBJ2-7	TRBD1	TGTGCCAGCAGTCCTCCCGGGACAGGTCCCTACGAGCAGTACTTC	CASSPPGTGPYEQYF
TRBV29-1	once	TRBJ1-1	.	TGCAGCCCGAGGGGCAGGGTAAACACTGAAGCTTTCTTT	CSPRGRVNTEAFF
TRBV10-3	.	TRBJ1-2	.	TGTGCCATCAGTTCGACAGCTAACTATGGCTACACCTTC	CAISSTANYGYTF
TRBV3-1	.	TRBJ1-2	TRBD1	TGTGCCAGCAGCCCCGTGGACAGGCTGGGGAACTATGGCTACACCTTC	CASSPVDRLGNYGYTF